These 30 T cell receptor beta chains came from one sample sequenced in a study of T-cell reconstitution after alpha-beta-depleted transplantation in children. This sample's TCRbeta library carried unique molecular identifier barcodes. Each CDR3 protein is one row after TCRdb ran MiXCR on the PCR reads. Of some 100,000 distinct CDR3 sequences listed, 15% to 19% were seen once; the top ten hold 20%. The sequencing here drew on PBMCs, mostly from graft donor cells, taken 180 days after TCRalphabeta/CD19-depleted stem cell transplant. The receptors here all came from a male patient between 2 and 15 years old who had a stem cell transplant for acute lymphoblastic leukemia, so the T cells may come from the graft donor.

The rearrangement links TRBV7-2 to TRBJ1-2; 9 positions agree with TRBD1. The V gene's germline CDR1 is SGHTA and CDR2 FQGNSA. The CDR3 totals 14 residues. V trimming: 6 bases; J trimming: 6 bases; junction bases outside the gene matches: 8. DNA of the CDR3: TGTGCCAGCAGTCAGGACAGGGGACTAAATGGCTACACCTTC. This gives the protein CASSQDRGLNGYTF.

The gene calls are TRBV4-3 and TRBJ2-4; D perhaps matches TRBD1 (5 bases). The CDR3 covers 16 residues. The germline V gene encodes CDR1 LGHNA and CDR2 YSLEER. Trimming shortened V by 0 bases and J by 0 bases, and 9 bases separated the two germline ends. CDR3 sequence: CASSQEGQGAKNIQYF. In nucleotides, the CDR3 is TGCGCCAGCAGCCAAGAGGGGCAGGGAGCCAAAAACATTCAGTACTTC.

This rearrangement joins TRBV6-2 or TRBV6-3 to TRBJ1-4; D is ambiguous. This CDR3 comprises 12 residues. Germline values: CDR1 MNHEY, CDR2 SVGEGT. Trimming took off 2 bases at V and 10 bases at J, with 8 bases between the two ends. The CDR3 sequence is CASSYETRKLFF. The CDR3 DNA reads TGTGCCAGCAGTTACGAGACGCGAAAACTGTTTTTT.

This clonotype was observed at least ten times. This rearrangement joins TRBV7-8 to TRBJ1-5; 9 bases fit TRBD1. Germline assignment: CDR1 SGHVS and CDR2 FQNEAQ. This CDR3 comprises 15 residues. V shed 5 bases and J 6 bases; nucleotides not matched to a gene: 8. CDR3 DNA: TGTGCCAGCAGCCCCAGGGACAGGGTGGTTCAGCCCCAGCATTTT. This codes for CASSPRDRVVQPQHF. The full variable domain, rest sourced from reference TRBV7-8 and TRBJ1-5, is GAGVSQSPRYKVAKRGQDVALRCDPISGHVSLFWYQQALGQGPEFLTYFQNEAQLDKSGLPSDRFFAERPEGSVSTLKIQRTQQEDSAVYLCASSPRDRVVQPQHFGDGTRLSIL.

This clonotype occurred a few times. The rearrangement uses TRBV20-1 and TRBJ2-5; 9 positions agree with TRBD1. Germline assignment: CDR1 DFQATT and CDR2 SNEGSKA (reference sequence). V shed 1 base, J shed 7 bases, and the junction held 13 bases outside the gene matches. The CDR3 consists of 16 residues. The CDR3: CSARVDGTGLIGTQYF. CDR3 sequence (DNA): TGCAGTGCTAGAGTAGATGGGACAGGGCTAATAGGGACCCAGTACTTC.

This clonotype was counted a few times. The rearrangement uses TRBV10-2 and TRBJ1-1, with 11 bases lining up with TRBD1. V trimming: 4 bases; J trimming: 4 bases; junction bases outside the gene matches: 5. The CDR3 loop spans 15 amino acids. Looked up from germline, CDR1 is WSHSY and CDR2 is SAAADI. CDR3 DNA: TGCGCCAGCAGTGTTTCAGGACAGGGGGCCACTGAAGCTTTCTTT. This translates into CASSVSGQGATEAFF.

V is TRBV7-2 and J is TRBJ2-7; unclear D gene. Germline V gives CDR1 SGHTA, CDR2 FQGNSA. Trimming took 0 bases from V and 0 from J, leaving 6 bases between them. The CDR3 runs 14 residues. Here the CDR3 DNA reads TGTGCCAGCAGCTTAGCTTCCGACTCCTACGAGCAGTACTTC. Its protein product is CASSLASDSYEQYF.

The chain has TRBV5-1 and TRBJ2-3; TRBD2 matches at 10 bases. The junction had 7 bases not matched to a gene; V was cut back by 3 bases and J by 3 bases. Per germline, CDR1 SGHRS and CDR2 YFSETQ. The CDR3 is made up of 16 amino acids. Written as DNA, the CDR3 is TGCGCCAGCAGCTCTGTACTAGCGGGGACGACAGATACGCAGTATTTT. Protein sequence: CASSSVLAGTTDTQYF.

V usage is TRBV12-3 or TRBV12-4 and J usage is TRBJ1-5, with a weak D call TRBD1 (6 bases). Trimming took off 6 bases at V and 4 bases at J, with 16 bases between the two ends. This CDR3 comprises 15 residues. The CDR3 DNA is TGTGCCAGCAGAGTCAGGGGTGCCGTAAATCAGCCCCAGCATTTT. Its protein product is CASRVRGAVNQPQHF.

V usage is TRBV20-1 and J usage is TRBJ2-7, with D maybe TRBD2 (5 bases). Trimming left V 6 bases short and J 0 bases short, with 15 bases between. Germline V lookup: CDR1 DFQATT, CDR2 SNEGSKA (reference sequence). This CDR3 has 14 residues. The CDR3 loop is CSAKTGLYSYEQYF. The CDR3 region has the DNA TGCAGTGCAAAGACCGGACTCTACTCCTACGAGCAGTACTTC.

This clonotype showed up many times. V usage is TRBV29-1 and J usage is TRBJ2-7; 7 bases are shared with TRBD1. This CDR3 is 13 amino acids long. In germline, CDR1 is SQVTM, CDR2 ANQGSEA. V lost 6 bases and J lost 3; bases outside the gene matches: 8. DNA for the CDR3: TGCAGCGTCGAGAACAGGGGAGACTACGAGCAGTACTTC. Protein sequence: CSVENRGDYEQYF.

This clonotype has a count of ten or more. CDR3 amino acids: CASSTGDNQPQHF. In nucleotides, the CDR3 is TGCGCCAGTTCGACAGGGGACAATCAGCCCCAGCATTTT. The chain couples TRBV10-1 to TRBJ1-5; TRBD1 aligns across 8 bases. After removal of 9 bases from V and 3 bases from J, the junction contained 4 bases not matched to a gene. Germline V gives CDR1 WNHNN, CDR2 SYGVQD (reference sequence). The CDR3 extends over 13 amino acids.

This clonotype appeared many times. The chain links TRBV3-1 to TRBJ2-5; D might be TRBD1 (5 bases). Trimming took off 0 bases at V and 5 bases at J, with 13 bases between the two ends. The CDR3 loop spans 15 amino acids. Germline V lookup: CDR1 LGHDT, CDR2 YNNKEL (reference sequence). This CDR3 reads CASSQDEGAWETQYF. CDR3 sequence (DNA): TGTGCCAGCAGCCAAGATGAAGGGGCGTGGGAGACCCAGTACTTC.

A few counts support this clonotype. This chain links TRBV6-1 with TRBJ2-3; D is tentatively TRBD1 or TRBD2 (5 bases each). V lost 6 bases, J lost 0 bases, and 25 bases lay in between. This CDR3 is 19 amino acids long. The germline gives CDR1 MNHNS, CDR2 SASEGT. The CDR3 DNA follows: TGTGCCAGCAGCCCATCAGCTGGGGACGCTACTCAGAGCACAGATACGCAGTATTTT. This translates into CASSPSAGDATQSTDTQYF.

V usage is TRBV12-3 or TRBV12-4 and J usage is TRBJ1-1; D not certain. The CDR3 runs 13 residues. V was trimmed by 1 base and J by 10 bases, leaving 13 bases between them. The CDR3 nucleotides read TGTGCCAGCAGTTTAGAGGGTCGTTACGGAGCTTTCTTT. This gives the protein CASSLEGRYGAFF.

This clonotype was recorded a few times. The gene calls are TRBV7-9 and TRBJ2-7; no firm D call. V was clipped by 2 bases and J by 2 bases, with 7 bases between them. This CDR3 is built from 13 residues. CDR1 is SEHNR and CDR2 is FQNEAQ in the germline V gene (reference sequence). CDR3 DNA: TGTGCCAGCAGCTTACCGACGACCTACGAGCAGTACTTC. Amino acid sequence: CASSLPTTYEQYF. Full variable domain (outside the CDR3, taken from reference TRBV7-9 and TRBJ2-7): DTGVSQNPRHKITKRGQNVTFRCDPISEHNRLYWYRQTLGQGPEFLTYFQNEAQLEKSRLLSDRFSAERPKGSFSTLEIQRTEQGDSAMYLCASSLPTTYEQYFGPGTRLTVT.

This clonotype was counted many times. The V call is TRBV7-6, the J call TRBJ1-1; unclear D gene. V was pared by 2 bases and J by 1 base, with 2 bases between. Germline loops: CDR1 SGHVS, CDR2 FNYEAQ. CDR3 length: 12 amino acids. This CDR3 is CASSLQNTEAFF. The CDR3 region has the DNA TGTGCCAGCAGCTTACAGAACACTGAAGCTTTCTTT.

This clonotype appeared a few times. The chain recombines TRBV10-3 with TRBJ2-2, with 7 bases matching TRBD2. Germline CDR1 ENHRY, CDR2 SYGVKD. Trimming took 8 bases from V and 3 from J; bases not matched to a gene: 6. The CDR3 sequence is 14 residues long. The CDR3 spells CAIARGEHTGELFF. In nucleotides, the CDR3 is TGTGCCATCGCCCGGGGGGAGCACACCGGGGAGCTGTTTTTT.

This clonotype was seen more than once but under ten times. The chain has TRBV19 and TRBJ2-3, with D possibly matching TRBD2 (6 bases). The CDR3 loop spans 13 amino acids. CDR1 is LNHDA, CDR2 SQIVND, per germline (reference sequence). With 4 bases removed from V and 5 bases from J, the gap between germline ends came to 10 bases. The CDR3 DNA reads TGTGCCAGTAGTAACACCGGGGGAGATACGCAGTATTTT. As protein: CASSNTGGDTQYF.

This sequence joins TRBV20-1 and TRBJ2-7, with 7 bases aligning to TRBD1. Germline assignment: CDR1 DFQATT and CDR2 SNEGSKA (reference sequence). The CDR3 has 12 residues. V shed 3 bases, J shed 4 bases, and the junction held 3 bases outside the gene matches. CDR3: CSARAGGYEQYF. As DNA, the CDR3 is TGCAGTGCTAGGGCAGGGGGATACGAGCAGTACTTC.

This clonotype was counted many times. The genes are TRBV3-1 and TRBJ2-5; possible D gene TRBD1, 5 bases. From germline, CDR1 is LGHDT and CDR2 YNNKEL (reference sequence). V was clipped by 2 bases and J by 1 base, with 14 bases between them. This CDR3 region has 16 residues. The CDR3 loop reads CASSQKKADIQETQYF. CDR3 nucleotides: TGTGCCAGCAGCCAAAAGAAGGCGGACATCCAAGAGACCCAGTACTTC.

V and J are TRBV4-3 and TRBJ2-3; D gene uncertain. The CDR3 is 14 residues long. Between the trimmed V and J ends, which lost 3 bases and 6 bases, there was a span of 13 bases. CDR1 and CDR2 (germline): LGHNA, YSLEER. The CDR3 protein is CASSQGRWFDTQYF. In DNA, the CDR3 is TGCGCCAGCAGCCAGGGTCGCTGGTTCGATACGCAGTATTTT.

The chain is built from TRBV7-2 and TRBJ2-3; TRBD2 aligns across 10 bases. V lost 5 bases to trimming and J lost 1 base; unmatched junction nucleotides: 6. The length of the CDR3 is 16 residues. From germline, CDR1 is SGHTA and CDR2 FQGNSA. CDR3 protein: CASSPWTSGRTDTQYF. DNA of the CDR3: TGTGCCAGCAGCCCTTGGACTAGCGGTCGCACAGATACGCAGTATTTT.

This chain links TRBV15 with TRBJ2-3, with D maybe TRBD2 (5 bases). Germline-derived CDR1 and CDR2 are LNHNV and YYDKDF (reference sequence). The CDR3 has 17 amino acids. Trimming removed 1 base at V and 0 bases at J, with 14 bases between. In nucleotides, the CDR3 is TGTGCCACCAGCAGAGGTTGGAGCAGCGGAAGCACAGATACGCAGTATTTT. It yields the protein CATSRGWSSGSTDTQYF.

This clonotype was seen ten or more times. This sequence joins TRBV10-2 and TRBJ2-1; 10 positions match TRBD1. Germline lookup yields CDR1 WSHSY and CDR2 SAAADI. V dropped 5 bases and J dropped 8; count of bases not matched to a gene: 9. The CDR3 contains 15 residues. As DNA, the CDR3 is TGCGCCAGCAGTTCAGACAGGGGGCAGATCGATGAGCAGTTCTTC. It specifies CASSSDRGQIDEQFF.

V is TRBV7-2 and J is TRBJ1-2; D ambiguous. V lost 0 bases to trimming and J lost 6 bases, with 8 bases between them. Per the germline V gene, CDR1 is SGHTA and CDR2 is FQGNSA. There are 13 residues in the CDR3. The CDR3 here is CASSLAPGNGYTF. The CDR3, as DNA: TGTGCCAGCAGCTTAGCCCCTGGAAATGGCTACACCTTC. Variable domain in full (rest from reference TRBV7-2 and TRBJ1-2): GAGVSQSPSNKVTEKGKDVELRCDPISGHTALYWYRQSLGQGLEFLIYFQGNSAPDKSGLPSDRFSAERTGGSVSTLTIQRTQQEDSAVYLCASSLAPGNGYTFGSGTRLTVV.

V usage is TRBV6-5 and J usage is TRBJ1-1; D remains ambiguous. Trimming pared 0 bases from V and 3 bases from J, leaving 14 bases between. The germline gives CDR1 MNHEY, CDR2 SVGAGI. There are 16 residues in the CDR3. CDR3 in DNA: TGTGCCAGCAGTTACTCGTACCGATCGATTGACACTGAAGCTTTCTTT. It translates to CASSYSYRSIDTEAFF.

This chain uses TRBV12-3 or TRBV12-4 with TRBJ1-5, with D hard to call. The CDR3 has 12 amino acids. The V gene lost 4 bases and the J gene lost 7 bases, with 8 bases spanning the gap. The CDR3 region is CASSYGMQPQHF. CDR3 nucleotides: TGTGCCAGCAGTTATGGGATGCAGCCCCAGCATTTT.

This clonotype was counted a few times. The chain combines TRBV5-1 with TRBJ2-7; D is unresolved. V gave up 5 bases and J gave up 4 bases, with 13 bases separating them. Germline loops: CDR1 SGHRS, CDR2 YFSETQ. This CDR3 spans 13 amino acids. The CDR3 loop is CASSNPSAYEQYF. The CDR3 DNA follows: TGCGCCAGCAGTAACCCTTCTGCGTACGAGCAGTACTTC.

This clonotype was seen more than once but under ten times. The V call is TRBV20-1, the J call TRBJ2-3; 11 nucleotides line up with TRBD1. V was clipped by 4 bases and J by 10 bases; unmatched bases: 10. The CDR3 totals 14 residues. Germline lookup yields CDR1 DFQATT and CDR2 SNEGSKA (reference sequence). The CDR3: CSAIGQGAKMAQYF. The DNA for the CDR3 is TGCAGTGCTATCGGACAGGGGGCGAAGATGGCGCAGTATTTT.